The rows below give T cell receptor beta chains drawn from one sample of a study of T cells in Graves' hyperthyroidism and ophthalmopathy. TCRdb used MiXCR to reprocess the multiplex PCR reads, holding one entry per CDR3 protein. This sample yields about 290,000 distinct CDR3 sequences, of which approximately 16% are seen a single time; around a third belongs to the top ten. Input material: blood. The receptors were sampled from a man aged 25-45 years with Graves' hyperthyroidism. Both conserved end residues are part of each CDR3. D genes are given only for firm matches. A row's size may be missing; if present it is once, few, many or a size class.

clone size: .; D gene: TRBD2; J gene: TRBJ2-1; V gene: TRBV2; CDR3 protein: CASSDEGLAGNEQFF; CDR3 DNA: TGTGCCAGCAGTGATGAGGGACTAGCGGGAAATGAGCAGTTCTTC
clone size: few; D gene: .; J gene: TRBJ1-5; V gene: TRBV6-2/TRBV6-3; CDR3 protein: CASSYGAYSNQPQHF; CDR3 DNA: TGTGCCAGCAGTTACGGGGCATATAGCAATCAGCCCCAGCATTTT
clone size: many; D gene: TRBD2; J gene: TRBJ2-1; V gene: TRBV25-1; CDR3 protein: CASSEFETGGAGNEQFF; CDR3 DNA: TGTGCCAGCAGTGAATTCGAAACGGGAGGGGCGGGCAATGAGCAGTTCTTC
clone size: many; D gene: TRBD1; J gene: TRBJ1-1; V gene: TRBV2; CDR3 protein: CASRATGTGGTEAFF; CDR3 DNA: TGTGCCAGCAGGGCGACCGGGACAGGGGGCACTGAAGCTTTCTTT
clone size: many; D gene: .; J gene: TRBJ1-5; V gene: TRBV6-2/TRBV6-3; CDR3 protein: CASSSNSNQPQHF; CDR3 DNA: TGTGCCAGCAGTTCTAACAGCAATCAGCCCCAGCATTTT
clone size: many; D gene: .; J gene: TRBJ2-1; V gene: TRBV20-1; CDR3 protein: CSASWDFRSFEQFF; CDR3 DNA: TGCAGTGCTAGCTGGGACTTCCGATCTTTTGAGCAGTTCTTC
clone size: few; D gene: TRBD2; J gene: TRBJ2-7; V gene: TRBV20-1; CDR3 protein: CSATTSGYSYEQYF; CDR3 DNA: TGCAGTGCCACGACTAGCGGGTACTCCTACGAGCAGTACTTC
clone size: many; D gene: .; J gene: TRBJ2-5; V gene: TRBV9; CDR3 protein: CASSPEGRGETQYF; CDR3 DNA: TGTGCCAGCAGCCCTGAGGGGCGCGGAGAGACCCAGTACTTC
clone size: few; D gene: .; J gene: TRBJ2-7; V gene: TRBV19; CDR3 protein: CATGPNYEQYF; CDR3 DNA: TGTGCCACCGGACCTAACTACGAGCAGTACTTC
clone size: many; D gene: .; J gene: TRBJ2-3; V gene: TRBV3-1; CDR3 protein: CASSQESSRPTDTQYF; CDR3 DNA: TGTGCCAGCAGCCAAGAGTCCTCCCGACCCACAGATACGCAGTATTTT
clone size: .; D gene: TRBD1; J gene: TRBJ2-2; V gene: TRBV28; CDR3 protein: CASRARDSWTGELFF; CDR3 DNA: TGTGCCAGCAGAGCTCGGGACAGTTGGACCGGGGAGCTGTTTTTT
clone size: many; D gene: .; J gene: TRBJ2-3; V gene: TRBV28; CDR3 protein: CASSQLATPGGADTQYF; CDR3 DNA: TGTGCCAGCAGTCAATTAGCGACGCCTGGAGGGGCAGATACGCAGTATTTT
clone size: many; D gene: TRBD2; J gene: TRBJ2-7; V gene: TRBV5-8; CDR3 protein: CASSLRGRGSYEQYF; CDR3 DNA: TGTGCCAGCAGCTTGCGGGGGAGGGGATCCTACGAGCAGTACTTC
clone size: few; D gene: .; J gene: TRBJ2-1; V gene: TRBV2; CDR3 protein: CASSPEALGYNEQFF; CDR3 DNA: TGTGCCAGCAGCCCTGAGGCATTGGGCTACAATGAGCAGTTCTTC
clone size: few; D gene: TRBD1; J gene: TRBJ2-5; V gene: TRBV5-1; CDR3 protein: CASSIGQGGETQYF; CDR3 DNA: TGCGCCAGCAGCATAGGACAGGGTGGGGAGACCCAGTACTTC
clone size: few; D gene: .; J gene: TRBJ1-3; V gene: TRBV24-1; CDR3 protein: CATSSGTDSGNTIYF; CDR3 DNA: TGTGCCACCAGTTCCGGGACGGACTCTGGAAACACCATATATTTT
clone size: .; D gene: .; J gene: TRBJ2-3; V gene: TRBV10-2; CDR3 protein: CASEWKENTQYF; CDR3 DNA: TGCGCCAGCGAATGGAAGGAGAATACGCAGTATTTT
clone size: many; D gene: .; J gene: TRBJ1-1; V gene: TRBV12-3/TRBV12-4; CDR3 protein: CASTYSNWDPEAFF; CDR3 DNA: TGTGCCAGCACCTATAGCAATTGGGACCCTGAAGCTTTCTTT
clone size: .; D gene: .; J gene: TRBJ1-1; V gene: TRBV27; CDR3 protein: CASTSAGTEAFF; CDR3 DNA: TGTGCCAGCACTTCGGCGGGCACTGAAGCTTTCTTT
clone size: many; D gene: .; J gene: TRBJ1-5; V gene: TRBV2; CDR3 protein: CASKNGLDQPQHF; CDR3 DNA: TGTGCCAGCAAAAATGGGTTGGATCAGCCCCAGCATTTT
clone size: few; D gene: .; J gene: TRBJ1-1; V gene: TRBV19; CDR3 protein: CASSISGNTEAFF; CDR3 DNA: TGTGCCAGTAGTATTAGCGGGAACACTGAAGCTTTCTTT